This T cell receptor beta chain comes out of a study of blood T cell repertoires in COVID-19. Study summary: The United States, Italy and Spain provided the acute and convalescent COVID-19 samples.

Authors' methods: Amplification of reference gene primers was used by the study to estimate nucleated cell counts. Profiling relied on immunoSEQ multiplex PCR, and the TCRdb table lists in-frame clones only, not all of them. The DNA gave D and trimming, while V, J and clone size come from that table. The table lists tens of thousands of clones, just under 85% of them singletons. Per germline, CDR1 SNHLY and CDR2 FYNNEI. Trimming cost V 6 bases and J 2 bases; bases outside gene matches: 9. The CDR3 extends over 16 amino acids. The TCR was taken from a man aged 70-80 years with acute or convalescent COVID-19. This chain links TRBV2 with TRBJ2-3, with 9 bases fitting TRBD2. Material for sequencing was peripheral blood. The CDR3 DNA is TGTGCCAGCAGCGCCGGACTAGCGACGAACACAGATACGCAGTATTTT. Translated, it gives CASSAGLATNTDTQYF.